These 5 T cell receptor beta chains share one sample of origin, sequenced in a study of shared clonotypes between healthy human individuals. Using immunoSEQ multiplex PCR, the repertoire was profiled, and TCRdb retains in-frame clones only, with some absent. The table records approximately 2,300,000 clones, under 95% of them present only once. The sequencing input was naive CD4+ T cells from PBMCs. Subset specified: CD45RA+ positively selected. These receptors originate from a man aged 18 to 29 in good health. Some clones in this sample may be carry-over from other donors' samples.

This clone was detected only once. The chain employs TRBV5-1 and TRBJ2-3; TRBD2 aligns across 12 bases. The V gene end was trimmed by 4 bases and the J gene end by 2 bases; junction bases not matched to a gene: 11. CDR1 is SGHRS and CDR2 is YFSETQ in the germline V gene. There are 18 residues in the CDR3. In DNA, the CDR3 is TGCGCCAGCAGCCTCGAAACTGGGACTAGCGGGTTCACAGATACGCAGTATTTT. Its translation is CASSLETGTSGFTDTQYF.

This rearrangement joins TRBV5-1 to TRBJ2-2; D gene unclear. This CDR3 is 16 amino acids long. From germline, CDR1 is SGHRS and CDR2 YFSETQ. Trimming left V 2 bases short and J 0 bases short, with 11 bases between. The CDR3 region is CASSLNSIANTGELFF. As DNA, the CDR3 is TGCGCCAGCAGCTTAAACTCCATCGCGAACACCGGGGAGCTGTTTTTT. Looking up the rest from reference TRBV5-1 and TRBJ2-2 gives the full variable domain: KAGVTQTPRYLIKTRGQQVTLSCSPISGHRSVSWYQQTPGQGLQFLFEYFSETQRNKGNFPGRFSGRQFSNSRSEMNVSTLELGDSALYLCASSLNSIANTGELFFGEGSRLTVL.

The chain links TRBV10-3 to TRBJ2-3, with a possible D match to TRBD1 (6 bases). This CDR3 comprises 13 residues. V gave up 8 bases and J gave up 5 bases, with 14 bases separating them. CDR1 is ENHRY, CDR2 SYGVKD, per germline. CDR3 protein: CAILFTGRDTQYF. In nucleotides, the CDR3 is TGTGCCATCCTTTTTACAGGGAGAGATACGCAGTATTTT.

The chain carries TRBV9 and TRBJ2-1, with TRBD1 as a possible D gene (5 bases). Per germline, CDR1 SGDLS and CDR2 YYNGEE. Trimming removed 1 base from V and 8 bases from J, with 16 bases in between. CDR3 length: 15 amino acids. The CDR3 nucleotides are TGTGCCAGCAGCGTATTGGCAGGGCTTATGGATGAGCAGTTCTTC. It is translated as CASSVLAGLMDEQFF.

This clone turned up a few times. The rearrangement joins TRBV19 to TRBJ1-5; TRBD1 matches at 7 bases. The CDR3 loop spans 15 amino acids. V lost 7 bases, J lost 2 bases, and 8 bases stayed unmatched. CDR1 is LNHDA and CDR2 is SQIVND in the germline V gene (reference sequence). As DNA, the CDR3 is TGTGCCAGTAACGCTCGGCAGGGGGGCAATCAGCCCCAGCATTTT. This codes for CASNARQGGNQPQHF.